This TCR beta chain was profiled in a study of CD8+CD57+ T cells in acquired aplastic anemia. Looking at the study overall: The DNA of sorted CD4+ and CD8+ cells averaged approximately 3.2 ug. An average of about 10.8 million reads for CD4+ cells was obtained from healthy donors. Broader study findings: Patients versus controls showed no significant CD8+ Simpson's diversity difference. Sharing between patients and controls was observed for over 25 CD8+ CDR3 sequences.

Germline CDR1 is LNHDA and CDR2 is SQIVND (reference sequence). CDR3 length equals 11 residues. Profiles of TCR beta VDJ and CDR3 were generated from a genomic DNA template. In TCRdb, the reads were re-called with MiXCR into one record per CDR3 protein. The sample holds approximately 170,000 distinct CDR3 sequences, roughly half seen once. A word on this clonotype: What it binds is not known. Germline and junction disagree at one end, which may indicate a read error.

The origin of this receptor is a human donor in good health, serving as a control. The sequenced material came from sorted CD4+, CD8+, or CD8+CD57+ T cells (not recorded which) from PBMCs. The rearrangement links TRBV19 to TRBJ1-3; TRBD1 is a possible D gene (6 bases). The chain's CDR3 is CASKGGGHGDF. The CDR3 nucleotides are TGTGCCAGTAAGGGGGGGGGACACGGGGATTTT.